Listed below are T cell receptor beta chains from one sample, sequenced in a study of CD8 T cells in ankylosing spondylitis. Each CDR3 protein gets one entry after TCRdb re-called the 5' RACE reads with MiXCR. The sample has a few hundred thousand distinct CDR3 sequences, 20% to 25% seen once; the top ten hold roughly 14%. The sequenced sample consisted of blood, either unsorted or a sorted T cell fraction (not recorded which). The receptors were gathered from a male donor with ankylosing spondylitis or in good health (not recorded which). Both conserved end residues are part of each CDR3. The order of the fields is clone size, J gene, V gene, D gene, CDR3 DNA, CDR3 protein. A D gene is named only where the DNA matches it firmly. Rows give clone size only sometimes, using once, few, many, or a class for an expanded clone.

size: NA
J: TRBJ2-7
V: TRBV28
D: TRBD2
DNA: TGTGCCAGCAGTTATACGGGAGGGTTGGCCTACGAGCAGTACTTC
CDR3: CASSYTGGLAYEQYF

size: NA
J: TRBJ2-7
V: TRBV6-1
D: NA
DNA: TGTGCCAGCAGTGGACTAGTTGCCTACGAGCAGTACTTC
CDR3: CASSGLVAYEQYF

size: few
J: TRBJ2-7
V: TRBV7-9
D: NA
DNA: TGTGCCAGCAGCTTAGCTATGACAGACTCCGACGAGCAGTACTTC
CDR3: CASSLAMTDSDEQYF

size: NA
J: TRBJ2-4
V: TRBV7-9
D: NA
DNA: TGTGCCAGCAGCCCCCAGACTTCTAATCTAGCCAAAAACATTCAGTACTTC
CDR3: CASSPQTSNLAKNIQYF

size: NA
J: TRBJ2-7
V: TRBV4-2
D: TRBD2
DNA: TGTGCCAGCAGTCAATTCACTAGCGGGAGAAGCTCCTACGAGCAGTACTTC
CDR3: CASSQFTSGRSSYEQYF

size: few
J: TRBJ1-2
V: TRBV28
D: NA
DNA: TGTGCCAGTAGAGGCGGGGGCTACACCTTC
CDR3: CASRGGGYTF

size: NA
J: TRBJ2-3
V: TRBV4-1
D: NA
DNA: TGCGCCAGCAGCCCTCGACTAGAGGGGGACCCACAGTATTTT
CDR3: CASSPRLEGDPQYF

size: NA
J: TRBJ2-7
V: TRBV7-9
D: NA
DNA: TGTGCCAGCAGCTCGGGCCACGAGCAGTACTTC
CDR3: CASSSGHEQYF

size: NA
J: TRBJ2-7
V: TRBV4-1
D: NA
DNA: TGCGCCAGTCGGGGGCGATACGAGCAGTACTTC
CDR3: CASRGRYEQYF

size: few
J: TRBJ2-5
V: TRBV7-8
D: NA
DNA: TGTGCCAGCAGCCCCGCGACAAAATGGGGGCAAGAGACCCAGTACTTC
CDR3: CASSPATKWGQETQYF

size: NA
J: TRBJ2-1
V: TRBV15
D: TRBD2
DNA: TGTGCCACCAGCCCGACGAGCGGGGGACTCTCCTACAATGAGCAGTTCTTC
CDR3: CATSPTSGGLSYNEQFF

size: few
J: TRBJ2-5
V: TRBV24-1
D: TRBD1
DNA: TGTGCCACCAGTGATCCCACGGACGACAGGGCCCAAGAGACCCAGTACTTC
CDR3: CATSDPTDDRAQETQYF

size: NA
J: TRBJ2-1
V: TRBV12-3/TRBV12-4
D: NA
DNA: TGTGCCAGCAGTTTCGGGACTTCGACGAGCAATGAGCAGTTCTTC
CDR3: CASSFGTSTSNEQFF

size: NA
J: TRBJ1-1
V: TRBV19
D: NA
DNA: TGTGCCAGTAGTATCCCGAACACTGAAGCTTTCTTT
CDR3: CASSIPNTEAFF

size: NA
J: TRBJ2-1
V: TRBV11-2
D: TRBD2
DNA: TGTGCCAGCAGCGTGCCAATAGCGGGCCGCTACAATGAGCAGTTCTTC
CDR3: CASSVPIAGRYNEQFF

size: NA
J: TRBJ2-3
V: TRBV7-6
D: NA
DNA: TGTGCCAGCAGCTTAGCGCTAGCGCCCTCCACAGATACGCAGTATTTT
CDR3: CASSLALAPSTDTQYF

size: NA
J: TRBJ2-5
V: TRBV18
D: TRBD1
DNA: TGTGCCAGCTCACCACTGCTCACAGGGGGTGGTAAAGAGACCCAGTACTTC
CDR3: CASSPLLTGGGKETQYF

size: few
J: TRBJ2-3
V: TRBV27
D: TRBD2
DNA: TGTGCCAGCAGTTTACTAGCGGGGACCAGCACAGATACGCAGTATTTT
CDR3: CASSLLAGTSTDTQYF

size: NA
J: TRBJ2-5
V: TRBV10-3
D: NA
DNA: TGTGCCATGAACAGGGCTGGTGGAGAGACCCAGTACTTC
CDR3: CAMNRAGGETQYF

size: many
J: TRBJ2-3
V: TRBV24-1
D: NA
DNA: TGTGCCACCAGTAGCTATCTCCTTAATACGCAGTATTTT
CDR3: CATSSYLLNTQYF

size: few
J: TRBJ2-5
V: TRBV12-3/TRBV12-4
D: NA
DNA: TGTGCCAGCAGTTTAGTGGCAGGGTGGCAAGAGACCCAGTACTTC
CDR3: CASSLVAGWQETQYF

size: few
J: TRBJ2-7
V: TRBV12-3/TRBV12-4
D: TRBD2
DNA: TGTGCCAGCAGTTATGGGGGGGGAACCTACGAGCAGTACTTC
CDR3: CASSYGGGTYEQYF

size: many
J: TRBJ2-7
V: TRBV12-3/TRBV12-4
D: NA
DNA: TGTGCCAGCTCTCTAGCCCAATCCTACGAGCAGTACTTC
CDR3: CASSLAQSYEQYF

size: few
J: TRBJ1-2
V: TRBV20-1
D: TRBD1
DNA: TGCAGTGCTAGAGATTTCGACAGGGGAGACTATGGCTACACCTTC
CDR3: CSARDFDRGDYGYTF

size: NA
J: TRBJ2-2
V: TRBV12-3/TRBV12-4
D: NA
DNA: TGTGCCAGCAGCCCCTCTTGGTCCGGGGAGCTGTTTTTT
CDR3: CASSPSWSGELFF

size: NA
J: TRBJ1-4
V: TRBV12-3/TRBV12-4
D: NA
DNA: TGTGCCAGCAGTAACGGCGCAACTAATGAAAAACTGTTTTTT
CDR3: CASSNGATNEKLFF

size: many
J: TRBJ2-7
V: TRBV12-3/TRBV12-4
D: NA
DNA: TGTGCCAGCAGTTCTGCGGGACCGTACGAGCAGTACTTC
CDR3: CASSSAGPYEQYF

size: NA
J: TRBJ2-3
V: TRBV7-9
D: NA
DNA: TGTGCCAGCAGCACCGGGACTCTGGGGGTAGATACGCAGTATTTT
CDR3: CASSTGTLGVDTQYF

size: NA
J: TRBJ2-7
V: TRBV27
D: NA
DNA: TGTGCCAGCAGTTTGGCATATAGTTCATACGAGCAGTACTTC
CDR3: CASSLAYSSYEQYF

size: few
J: TRBJ2-3
V: TRBV6-1
D: TRBD1
DNA: TGTGCCAGCAGTGAGGACAGGTTGAGCACAGATACGCAGTATTTT
CDR3: CASSEDRLSTDTQYF

size: few
J: TRBJ2-1
V: TRBV3-1
D: NA
DNA: TGTGCCAGCAGCCAAGAGCACGGTGAGCAGTTCTTC
CDR3: CASSQEHGEQFF

size: NA
J: TRBJ2-3
V: TRBV3-1
D: TRBD2
DNA: TGTGCCAGCAGCCAAGATTCTGCTAGCGGGGTAGCAGATACGCAGTATTTT
CDR3: CASSQDSASGVADTQYF

size: NA
J: TRBJ1-1
V: TRBV19
D: NA
DNA: TGTGCCAGTAGTACGCAGGGTATAACTGAAGCTTTCTTT
CDR3: CASSTQGITEAFF

size: NA
J: TRBJ2-1
V: TRBV12-3/TRBV12-4
D: NA
DNA: TGTGCCAGCAGTTCCATAGCCCTTGAGCAGTTCTTC
CDR3: CASSSIALEQFF

size: few
J: TRBJ1-2
V: TRBV4-1
D: NA
DNA: TGCGCCAGCAGCCAAGATTCCAGGGAAGGCTACACCTTC
CDR3: CASSQDSREGYTF